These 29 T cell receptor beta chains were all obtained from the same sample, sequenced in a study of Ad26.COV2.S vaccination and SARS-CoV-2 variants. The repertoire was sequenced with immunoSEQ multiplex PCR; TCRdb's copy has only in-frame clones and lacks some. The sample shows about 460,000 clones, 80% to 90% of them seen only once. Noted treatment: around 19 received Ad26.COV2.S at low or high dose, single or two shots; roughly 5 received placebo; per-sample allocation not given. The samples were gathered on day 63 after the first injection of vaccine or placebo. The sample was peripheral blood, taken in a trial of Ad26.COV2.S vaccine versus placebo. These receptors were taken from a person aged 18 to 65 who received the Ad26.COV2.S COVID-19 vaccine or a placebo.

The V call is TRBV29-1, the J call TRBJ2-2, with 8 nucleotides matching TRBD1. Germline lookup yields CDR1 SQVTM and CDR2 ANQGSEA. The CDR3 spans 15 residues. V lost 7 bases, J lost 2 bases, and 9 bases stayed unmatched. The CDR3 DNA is TGCAGCGCCGAAGGAGGACAGGGCAACACCGGGGAGCTGTTTTTT. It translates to CSAEGGQGNTGELFF.

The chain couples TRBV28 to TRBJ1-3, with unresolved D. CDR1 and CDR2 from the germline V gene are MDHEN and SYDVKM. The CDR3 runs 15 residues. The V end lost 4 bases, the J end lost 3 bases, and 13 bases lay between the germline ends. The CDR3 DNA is TGTGCCAGCAGTTCCCCCCAGATCCGTGGAAACACCATATATTTT. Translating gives CASSSPQIRGNTIYF.

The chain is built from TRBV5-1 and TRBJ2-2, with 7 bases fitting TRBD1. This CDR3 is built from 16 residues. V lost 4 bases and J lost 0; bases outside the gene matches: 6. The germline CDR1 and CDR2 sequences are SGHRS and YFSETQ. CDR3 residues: CASSRSGTANTGELFF. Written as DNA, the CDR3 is TGCGCCAGCAGCCGGTCCGGGACAGCGAACACCGGGGAGCTGTTTTTT.

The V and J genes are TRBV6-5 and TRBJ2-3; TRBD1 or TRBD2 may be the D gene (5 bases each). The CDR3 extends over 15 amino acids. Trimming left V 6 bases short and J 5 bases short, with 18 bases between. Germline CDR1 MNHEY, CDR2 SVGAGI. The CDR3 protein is CASSQGRGRGDTQYF. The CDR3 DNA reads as TGTGCCAGCAGCCAGGGACGTGGAAGGGGAGATACGCAGTATTTT.

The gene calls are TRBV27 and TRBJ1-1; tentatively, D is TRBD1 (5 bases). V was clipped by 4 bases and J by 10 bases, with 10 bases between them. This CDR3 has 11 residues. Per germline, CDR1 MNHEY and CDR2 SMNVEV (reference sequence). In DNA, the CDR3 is TGTGCCAGCAGTTATGGGACCGCAGCTTTCTTT. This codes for CASSYGTAAFF.

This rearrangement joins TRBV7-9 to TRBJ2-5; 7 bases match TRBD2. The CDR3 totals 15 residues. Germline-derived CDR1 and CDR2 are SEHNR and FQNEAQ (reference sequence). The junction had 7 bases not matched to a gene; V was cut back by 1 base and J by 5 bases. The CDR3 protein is CASSLGLGGSETQYF. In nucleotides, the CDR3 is TGTGCCAGCAGCTTAGGTCTGGGGGGGTCGGAGACCCAGTACTTC. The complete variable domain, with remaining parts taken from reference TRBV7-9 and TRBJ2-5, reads DTGVSQNPRHKITKRGQNVTFRCDPISEHNRLYWYRQTLGQGPEFLTYFQNEAQLEKSRLLSDRFSAERPKGSFSTLEIQRTEQGDSAMYLCASSLGLGGSETQYFGPGTRLLVL.

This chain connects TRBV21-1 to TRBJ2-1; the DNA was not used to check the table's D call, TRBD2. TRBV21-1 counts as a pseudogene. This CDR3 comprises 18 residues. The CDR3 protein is CASSLPSFTSGNHNEQFF. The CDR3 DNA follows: TGTGCCAGCAGCCTCCCGAGCTTTACTAGCGGAAATCACAATGAGCAGTTCTTC.

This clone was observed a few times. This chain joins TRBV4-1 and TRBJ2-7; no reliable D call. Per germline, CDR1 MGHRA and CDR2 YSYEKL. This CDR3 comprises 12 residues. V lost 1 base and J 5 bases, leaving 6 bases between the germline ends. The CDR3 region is CASSQGLDEQYF. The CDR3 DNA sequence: TGCGCCAGCAGCCAAGGGCTCGACGAGCAGTACTTC.

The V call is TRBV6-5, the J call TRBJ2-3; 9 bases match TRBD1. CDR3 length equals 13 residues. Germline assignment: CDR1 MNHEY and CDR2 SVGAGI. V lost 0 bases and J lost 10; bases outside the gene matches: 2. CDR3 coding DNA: TGTGCCAGCAGTTACTCGAGACAGGGGGCGCAGTATTTT. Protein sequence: CASSYSRQGAQYF.

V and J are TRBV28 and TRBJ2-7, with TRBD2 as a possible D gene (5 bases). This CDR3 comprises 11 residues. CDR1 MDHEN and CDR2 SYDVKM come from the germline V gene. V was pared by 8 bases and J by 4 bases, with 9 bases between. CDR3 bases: TGTGCCAGCTCCGGACTTTACGAGCAGTACTTC. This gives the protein CASSGLYEQYF.

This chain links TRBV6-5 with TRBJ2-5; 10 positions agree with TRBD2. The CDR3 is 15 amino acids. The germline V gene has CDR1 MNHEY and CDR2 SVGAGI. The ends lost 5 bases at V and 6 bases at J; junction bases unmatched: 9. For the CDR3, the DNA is TGTGCCAGCAGTAATCCCAAGCGGGAGGGGAAGACCCAGTACTTC. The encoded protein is CASSNPKREGKTQYF.

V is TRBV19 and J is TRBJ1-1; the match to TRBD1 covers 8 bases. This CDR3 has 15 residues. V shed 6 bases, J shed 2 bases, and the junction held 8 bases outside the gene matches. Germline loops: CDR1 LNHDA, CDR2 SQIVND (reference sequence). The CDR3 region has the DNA TGTGCCAGTAGCCGGGAGGACAGGGTAAACACTGAAGCTTTCTTT. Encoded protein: CASSREDRVNTEAFF.

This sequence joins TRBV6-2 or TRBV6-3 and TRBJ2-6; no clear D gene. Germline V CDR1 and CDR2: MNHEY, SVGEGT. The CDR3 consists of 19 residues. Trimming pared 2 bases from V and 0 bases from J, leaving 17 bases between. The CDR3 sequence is CASSYRGVSARSGANVLTF. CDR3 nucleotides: TGTGCCAGCAGTTACCGTGGGGTATCCGCCCGCTCTGGGGCCAACGTCCTGACTTTC.

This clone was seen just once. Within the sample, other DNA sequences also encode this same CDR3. CDR3 protein: CASSSGVSYEQYF. The CDR3 region has the DNA TGTGCCAGTAGTAGTGGGGTATCCTACGAGCAGTACTTC. This chain joins TRBV19 and TRBJ2-7; no definite D call. CDR3 size: 13 residues. V was pared by 4 bases and J by 1 base, with 8 bases between. CDR1 is LNHDA and CDR2 is SQIVND in the germline V gene (reference sequence).

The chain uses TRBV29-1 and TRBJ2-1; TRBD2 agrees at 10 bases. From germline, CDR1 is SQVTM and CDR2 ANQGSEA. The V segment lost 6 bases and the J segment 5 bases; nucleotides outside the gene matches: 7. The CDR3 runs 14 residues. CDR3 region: CSVPAGGPHNEQFF. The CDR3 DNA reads TGCAGCGTACCAGCGGGAGGGCCTCACAATGAGCAGTTCTTC.

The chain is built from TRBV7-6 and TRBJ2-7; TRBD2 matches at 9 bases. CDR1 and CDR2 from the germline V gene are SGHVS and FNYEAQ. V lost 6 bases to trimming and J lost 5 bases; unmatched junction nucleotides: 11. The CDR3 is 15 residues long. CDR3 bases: TGTGCCAGCAGGAGGCTAGCGGGACCCTTACACGAGCAGTACTTC. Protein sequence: CASRRLAGPLHEQYF. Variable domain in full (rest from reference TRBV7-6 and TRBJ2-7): GAGVSQSPRYKVTKRGQDVALRCDPISGHVSLYWYRQALGQGPEFLTYFNYEAQQDKSGLPNDRFSAERPEGSISTLTIQRTEQRDSAMYRCASRRLAGPLHEQYFGPGTRLTVT.

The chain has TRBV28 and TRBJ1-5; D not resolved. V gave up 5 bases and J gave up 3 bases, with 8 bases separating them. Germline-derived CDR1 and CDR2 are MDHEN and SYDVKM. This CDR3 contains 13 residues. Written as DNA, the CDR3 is TGTGCCAGCAGTGAAGGTCCCAATCAGCCCCAGCATTTT. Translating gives CASSEGPNQPQHF.

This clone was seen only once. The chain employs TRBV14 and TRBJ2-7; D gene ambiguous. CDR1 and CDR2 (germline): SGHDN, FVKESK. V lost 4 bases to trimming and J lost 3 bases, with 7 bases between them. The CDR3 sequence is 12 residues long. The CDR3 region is CASSLMNYEQYF. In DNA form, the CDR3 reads TGTGCCAGCAGCCTCATGAACTACGAGCAGTACTTC. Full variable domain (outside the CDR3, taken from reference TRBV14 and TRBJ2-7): EAGVTQFPSHSVIEKGQTVTLRCDPISGHDNLYWYRRVMGKEIKFLLHFVKESKQDESGMPNNRFLAERTGGTYSTLKVQPAELEDSGVYFCASSLMNYEQYFGPGTRLTVT.

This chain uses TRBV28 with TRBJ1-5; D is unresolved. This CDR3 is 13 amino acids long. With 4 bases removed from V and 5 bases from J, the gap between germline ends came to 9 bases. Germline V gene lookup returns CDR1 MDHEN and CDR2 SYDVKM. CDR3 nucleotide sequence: TGTGCCAGCAGTTCCGACACTTATCAGCCCCAGCATTTT. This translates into CASSSDTYQPQHF.

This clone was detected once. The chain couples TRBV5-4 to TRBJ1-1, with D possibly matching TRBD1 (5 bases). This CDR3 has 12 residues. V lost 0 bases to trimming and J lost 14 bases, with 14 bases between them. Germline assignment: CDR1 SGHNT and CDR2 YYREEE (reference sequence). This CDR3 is CASSLGPGVYFF. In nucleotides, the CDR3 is TGTGCCAGCAGCTTGGGACCGGGGGTCTACTTCTTT. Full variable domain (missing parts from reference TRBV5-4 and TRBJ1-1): ETGVTQSPTHLIKTRGQQVTLRCSSQSGHNTVSWYQQALGQGPQFIFQYYREEENGRGNFPPRFSGLQFPNYSSELNVNALELDDSALYLCASSLGPGVYFFGQGTRLTVV.

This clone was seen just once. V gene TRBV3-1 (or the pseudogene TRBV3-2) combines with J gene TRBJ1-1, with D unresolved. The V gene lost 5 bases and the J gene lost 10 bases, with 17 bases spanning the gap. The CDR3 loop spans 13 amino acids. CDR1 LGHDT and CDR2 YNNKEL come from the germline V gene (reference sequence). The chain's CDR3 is CASSTTRSVGAFF. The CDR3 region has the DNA TGTGCCAGCAGCACTACGCGGTCGGTAGGAGCTTTCTTT.

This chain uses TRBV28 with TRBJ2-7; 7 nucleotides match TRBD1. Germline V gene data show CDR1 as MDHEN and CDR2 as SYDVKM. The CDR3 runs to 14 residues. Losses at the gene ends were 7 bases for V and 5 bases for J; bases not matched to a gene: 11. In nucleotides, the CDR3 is TGTGCCAGCACTCGGAGACAGGGTAGGAACGAGCAGTACTTC. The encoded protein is CASTRRQGRNEQYF.

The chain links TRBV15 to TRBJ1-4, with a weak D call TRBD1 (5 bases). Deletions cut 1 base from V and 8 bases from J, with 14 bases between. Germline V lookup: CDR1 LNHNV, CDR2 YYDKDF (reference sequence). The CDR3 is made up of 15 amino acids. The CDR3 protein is CATSRGGVLVEKLFF. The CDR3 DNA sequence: TGTGCCACCAGCAGAGGGGGGGTACTGGTCGAAAAACTGTTTTTT.

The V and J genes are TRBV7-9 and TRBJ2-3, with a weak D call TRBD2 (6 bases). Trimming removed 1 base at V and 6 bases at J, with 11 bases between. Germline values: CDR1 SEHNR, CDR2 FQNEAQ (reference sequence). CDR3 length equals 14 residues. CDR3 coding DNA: TGTGCCAGCAGCTTAGTTGCGGGATGGGATACGCAGTATTTT. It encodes CASSLVAGWDTQYF.

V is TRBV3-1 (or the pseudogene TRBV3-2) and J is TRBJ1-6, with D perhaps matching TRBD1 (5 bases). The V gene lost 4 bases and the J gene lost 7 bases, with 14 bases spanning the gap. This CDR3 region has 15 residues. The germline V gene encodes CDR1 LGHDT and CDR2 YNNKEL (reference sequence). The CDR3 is CASSPPGLDNSPLHF. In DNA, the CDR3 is TGTGCCAGCAGCCCCCCGGGACTGGACAATTCACCCCTCCACTTT.

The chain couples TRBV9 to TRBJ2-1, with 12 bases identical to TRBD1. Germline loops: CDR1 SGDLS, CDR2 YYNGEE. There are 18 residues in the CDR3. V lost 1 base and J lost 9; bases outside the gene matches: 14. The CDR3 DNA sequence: TGTGCCAGCAGCGTATTTCACCGTCCGGGACAGGGGGCCAGTGAGCAGTTCTTC. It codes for CASSVFHRPGQGASEQFF.

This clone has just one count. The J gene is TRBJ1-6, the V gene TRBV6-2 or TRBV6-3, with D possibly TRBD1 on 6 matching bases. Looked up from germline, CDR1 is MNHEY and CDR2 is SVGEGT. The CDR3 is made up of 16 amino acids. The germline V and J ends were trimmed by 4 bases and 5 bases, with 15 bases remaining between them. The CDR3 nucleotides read TGTGCCAGCAGTTTTATATCGGGACAAGATAATTCACCCCTCCACTTT. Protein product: CASSFISGQDNSPLHF.

CDR3 nucleotide sequence: TGCGCCAGCAGCTTGACGGGGGAGGATGAAGCTTTCTTT. Translation gives CASSLTGEDEAFF. V and J are TRBV5-1 and TRBJ1-1; D is possibly TRBD1 (5 bases). Between the trimmed V and J ends, which lost 1 base and 7 bases, there was a span of 11 bases. The CDR3 extends over 13 amino acids. The V gene's germline CDR1 is SGHRS and CDR2 YFSETQ.

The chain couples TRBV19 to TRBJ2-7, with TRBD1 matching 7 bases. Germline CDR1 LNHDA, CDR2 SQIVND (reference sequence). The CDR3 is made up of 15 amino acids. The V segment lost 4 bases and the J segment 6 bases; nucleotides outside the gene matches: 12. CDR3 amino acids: CASSTLGQAASEQYF. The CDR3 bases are TGTGCCAGTAGTACCCTCGGACAGGCTGCTAGCGAGCAGTACTTC.